This T cell receptor beta chain was sequenced in a study of shared clonotypes between healthy human individuals. About the research overall: The study used three CD4 naive, three CD4 memory, two CD8 naive and one CD8 memory plate per donor.

The data were produced by immunoSEQ multiplex PCR, yet TCRdb's version contains in-frame clones alone and is incomplete. The table lists 600,000 to 750,000 clones, roughly 70% of them singletons, with around 2% in the top ten. V gave up 7 bases and J gave up 3 bases; unmatched junction bases: 3. Germline V lookup: CDR1 LNHDA, CDR2 SQIVND (reference sequence). CDR3 length equals 13 residues. This clone was counted between two and nine times. Its antigen remains unknown. Study conclusions and caveats: Larger richness was generally estimated for naive than memory subsets. When compared with the clonotypes that were shared by all four sorted-subset donors, the non-shared clonotypes turned out to have lower generation probabilities.

The sequence was obtained from a young woman in good health. This chain uses TRBV19 with TRBJ2-1; 7 nucleotides line up with TRBD1. Sequencing was performed on memory CD4+ T cells sorted from blood. As to subset: CD45RA-negative fraction. DNA for the CDR3: TGTGCCAGTAATACAGGGGTCTACAATGAGCAGTTCTTC. This codes for CASNTGVYNEQFF.